One T cell receptor (beta chain) is described in this entry. Assay used: immunoSEQ multiplex PCR; TCRdb lists only in-frame clones, some missing. The sample includes roughly 200,000 clones, about four fifths seen only once; the top ten take about 11%. This sample was included in a study of blood T cell repertoires in COVID-19. Study information: T cells, B-cell-depleted T cells, or PBMCs supplied cDNA or gDNA.

Recruitment covered about 26 US areas and drew participants whose ages spanned roughly 18 to 90 years. Participant-reported clinical history was the basis for cohort assignment. Recovery among Cohort 3 donors was established by two negative PCRs, clearance, or symptom resolution. The germline gives CDR1 SGHRS, CDR2 YFSETQ. Trimming removed 4 bases at V and 6 bases at J, with 14 bases between. The CDR3 is 14 residues long. Sequenced material: PBMCs or T cells enriched from blood (not recorded which). The TCR originated in a man aged 40-49 years who had recovered from COVID-19. The chain couples TRBV5-1 to TRBJ1-5; D may be TRBD1 (6 bases). CDR3 in amino acids: CASSPTGYGQPQHF. In nucleotides, the CDR3 is TGCGCCAGCAGCCCAACAGGGTATGGTCAGCCCCAGCATTTT.